Reported below is one T cell receptor (beta chain). Antigen: not known. Every specimen provided 1-10 million cryopreserved PBMC before DNA extraction took place. CDR1 and CDR2 from the germline V gene are SGHTS and YDEGEE. Trimming removed 0 bases from V and 6 bases from J, with 12 bases in between. This CDR3 has 14 residues. This record belongs to a study of long-term antiretroviral therapy in people with HIV. Study results and limitations: ART adherence, viral resistance and therapy changes went undocumented. Diversity went up after ART and still fell short of transplant donor controls.

Investigators performed immunoSEQ version v3.0 at survey level. Produced via immunoSEQ multiplex PCR; TCRdb's table is partial and in-frame only. The sample lists roughly 16,000 clones, 90% to 95% seen once, with approximately 4.2% in the top ten. This chain joins TRBV5-8 and TRBJ2-5; a possible D gene is TRBD1 (6 bases). The clonotype was recovered from a woman aged 50 to 60 with HIV. This sample comprised unsorted PBMCs, obtained around 6.4 years after starting antiretroviral therapy. The CDR3: CASSLGDTPQTQYF. DNA for the CDR3: TGTGCCAGCAGCTTGGGGGACACCCCGCAGACCCAGTACTTC.